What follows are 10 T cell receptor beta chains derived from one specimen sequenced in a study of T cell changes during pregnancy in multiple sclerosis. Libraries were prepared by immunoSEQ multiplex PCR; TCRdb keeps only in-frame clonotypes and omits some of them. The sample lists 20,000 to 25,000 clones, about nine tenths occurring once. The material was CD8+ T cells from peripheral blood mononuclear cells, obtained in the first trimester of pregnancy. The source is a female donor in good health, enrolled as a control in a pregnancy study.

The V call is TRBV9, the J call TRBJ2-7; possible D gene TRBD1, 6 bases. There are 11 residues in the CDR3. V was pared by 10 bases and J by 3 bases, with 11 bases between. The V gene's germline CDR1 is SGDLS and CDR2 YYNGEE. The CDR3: CAPGRGYEQYF. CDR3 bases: TGTGCCCCGGGCAGGGGCTACGAGCAGTACTTC.

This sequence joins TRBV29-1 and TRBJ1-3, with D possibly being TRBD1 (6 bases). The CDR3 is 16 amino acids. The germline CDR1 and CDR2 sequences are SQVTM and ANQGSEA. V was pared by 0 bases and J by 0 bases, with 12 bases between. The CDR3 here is CSVEDRQGLSGNTIYF. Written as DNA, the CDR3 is TGCAGCGTTGAAGACCGTCAGGGGCTCTCTGGAAACACCATATATTTT.

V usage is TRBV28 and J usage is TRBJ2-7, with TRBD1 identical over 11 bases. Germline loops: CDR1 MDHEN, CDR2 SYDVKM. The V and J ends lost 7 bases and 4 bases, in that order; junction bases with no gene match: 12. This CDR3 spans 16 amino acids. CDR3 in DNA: TGTGCCAGCAAATCCCTGCGGGACAGGGGGGGGTACGAGCAGTACTTC. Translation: CASKSLRDRGGYEQYF.

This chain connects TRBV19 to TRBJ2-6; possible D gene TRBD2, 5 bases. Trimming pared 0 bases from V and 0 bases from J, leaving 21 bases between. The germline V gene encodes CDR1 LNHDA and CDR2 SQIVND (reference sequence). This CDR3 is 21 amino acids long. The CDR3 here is CASSIDDYSPGRISGANVLTF. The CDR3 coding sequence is TGTGCCAGTAGTATAGATGACTATTCGCCGGGCCGTATCTCTGGGGCCAACGTCCTGACTTTC.

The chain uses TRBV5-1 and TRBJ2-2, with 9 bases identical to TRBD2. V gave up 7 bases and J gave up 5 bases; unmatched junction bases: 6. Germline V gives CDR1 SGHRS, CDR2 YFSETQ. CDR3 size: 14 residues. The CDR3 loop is CASFLAGSTGELFF. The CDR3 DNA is TGCGCCAGCTTCCTAGCGGGAAGTACCGGGGAGCTGTTTTTT.

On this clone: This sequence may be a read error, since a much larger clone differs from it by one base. The CDR3 loop reads CASSLSSYNEQFF. The CDR3 region has the DNA TGTGCCAGCAGCCTCAGCTCCTACAATGAGCAGTTCTTC. The chain combines TRBV11-2 with TRBJ2-1; D remains ambiguous. Trimming cost V 5 bases and J 0 bases, with 5 bases left between them. The CDR3 has 13 residues. The germline V gene encodes CDR1 SGHAT and CDR2 FQNNGV.

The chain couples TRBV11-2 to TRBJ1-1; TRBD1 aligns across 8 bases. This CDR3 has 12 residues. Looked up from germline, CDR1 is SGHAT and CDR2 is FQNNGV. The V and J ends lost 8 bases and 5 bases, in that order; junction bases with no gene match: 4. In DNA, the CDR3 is TGTGCCAGCTCTCAGGGGGCAACTGAAGCTTTCTTT. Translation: CASSQGATEAFF.

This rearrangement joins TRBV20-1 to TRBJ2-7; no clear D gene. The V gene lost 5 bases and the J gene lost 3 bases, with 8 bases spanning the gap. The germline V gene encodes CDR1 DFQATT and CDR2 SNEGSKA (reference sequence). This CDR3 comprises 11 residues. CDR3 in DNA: TGCAGTGCTGCGGAAGACTACGAGCAGTACTTC. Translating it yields CSAAEDYEQYF.

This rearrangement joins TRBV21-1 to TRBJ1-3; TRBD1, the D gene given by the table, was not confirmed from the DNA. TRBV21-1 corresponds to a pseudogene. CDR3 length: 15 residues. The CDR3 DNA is TGTGCCTTCGAGGGTGGGACAGTACCTGGAAACACCATATATTTT. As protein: CAFEGGTVPGNTIYF.

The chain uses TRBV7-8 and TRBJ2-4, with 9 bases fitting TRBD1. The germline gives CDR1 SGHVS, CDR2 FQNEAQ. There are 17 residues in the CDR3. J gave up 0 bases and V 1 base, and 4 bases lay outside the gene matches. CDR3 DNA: TGTGCCAGCAGCTTAGGGCGACAGGGGGGAGCCAAAAACATTCAGTACTTC. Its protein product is CASSLGRQGGAKNIQYF.